A selection of T cell receptor beta chains follows, all from one sample in a study of Graves' ophthalmopathy and Graves' hyperthyroidism. TCRdb called the multiplex PCR reads again in MiXCR, with one record for every CDR3 protein. The data hold 20,000 to 30,000 distinct CDR3 sequences, with 48% observed a single time. The source material was peripheral blood. These receptors were obtained from an adult woman with stable Graves' hyperthyroidism. Each CDR3 is given without its conserved first and last residue. Fields, in order: V gene, J gene, D gene, CDR3 protein. D genes are given only for firm matches.

v_gene: TRBV6-1
j_gene: TRBJ2-5
d_gene: TRBD2
CDR3aa: ASSGGGETQY

v_gene: TRBV5-6
j_gene: TRBJ2-7
d_gene: -
CDR3aa: ASTQRQGYYEQY

v_gene: TRBV10-1
j_gene: TRBJ2-5
d_gene: TRBD1
CDR3aa: GSSLTGTGKETQY

v_gene: TRBV20-1
j_gene: TRBJ2-7
d_gene: -
CDR3aa: SARDQAVSYEQY

v_gene: TRBV20-1
j_gene: TRBJ1-6
d_gene: -
CDR3aa: SANTRGLYNSPLH

v_gene: TRBV11-2
j_gene: TRBJ2-7
d_gene: -
CDR3aa: ASSSYRAYEQY

v_gene: TRBV20-1
j_gene: TRBJ1-2
d_gene: TRBD1
CDR3aa: SARARDRDYGYT

v_gene: TRBV24-1
j_gene: TRBJ2-1
d_gene: TRBD2
CDR3aa: ATSDELAGGDNEQF

v_gene: TRBV7-9
j_gene: TRBJ2-5
d_gene: -
CDR3aa: ASSLVSVQETQY

v_gene: TRBV7-9
j_gene: TRBJ2-7
d_gene: -
CDR3aa: ASSLGAAIYEQY

v_gene: TRBV5-1
j_gene: TRBJ2-3
d_gene: TRBD1
CDR3aa: ASSLMGTGADTQY

v_gene: TRBV19
j_gene: TRBJ1-1
d_gene: -
CDR3aa: ASSPLRDTVNTEAF

v_gene: TRBV6-2/TRBV6-3
j_gene: TRBJ2-7
d_gene: -
CDR3aa: ASSILTGSYEQY

v_gene: TRBV5-1
j_gene: TRBJ1-6
d_gene: TRBD1
CDR3aa: ASSLTGDSPLH

v_gene: TRBV5-1
j_gene: TRBJ2-7
d_gene: TRBD2
CDR3aa: ASSLDGGLAGVEQY

v_gene: TRBV5-1
j_gene: TRBJ2-7
d_gene: -
CDR3aa: ASSFSSASYEQY

v_gene: TRBV3-1
j_gene: TRBJ2-5
d_gene: TRBD2
CDR3aa: ASSQELAGFQETQY

v_gene: TRBV11-2
j_gene: TRBJ1-6
d_gene: -
CDR3aa: ASSLEANSPLH

v_gene: TRBV19
j_gene: TRBJ2-3
d_gene: -
CDR3aa: ASSLRTPDGNTQY

v_gene: TRBV5-8
j_gene: TRBJ1-5
d_gene: TRBD1
CDR3aa: ASSPQGVEQPQH

v_gene: TRBV4-1
j_gene: TRBJ2-3
d_gene: TRBD2
CDR3aa: ASSQEGSGVSTDTQY

v_gene: TRBV6-2/TRBV6-3
j_gene: TRBJ2-7
d_gene: TRBD1
CDR3aa: TNSYWPRTGGFYEQY

v_gene: TRBV11-3
j_gene: TRBJ2-3
d_gene: TRBD2
CDR3aa: ASGPGLAGGGGDTQY

v_gene: TRBV20-1
j_gene: TRBJ2-5
d_gene: TRBD1
CDR3aa: SASVTGRNQETQY

v_gene: TRBV6-6
j_gene: TRBJ2-2
d_gene: TRBD2
CDR3aa: ASSYNAGGNAGELS

v_gene: TRBV2
j_gene: TRBJ1-3
d_gene: -
CDR3aa: ASSEAGGSGNTIY

v_gene: TRBV10-3
j_gene: TRBJ2-7
d_gene: -
CDR3aa: AISRGYEQY

v_gene: TRBV6-1
j_gene: TRBJ2-5
d_gene: -
CDR3aa: ASSEDRHQETQY

v_gene: TRBV5-4
j_gene: TRBJ2-1
d_gene: TRBD2
CDR3aa: ASSIPSGNEQS

v_gene: TRBV20-1
j_gene: TRBJ2-1
d_gene: TRBD2
CDR3aa: SARDMASGKNNGQF

v_gene: TRBV27
j_gene: TRBJ2-2
d_gene: -
CDR3aa: ASSFGGPGELF

v_gene: TRBV7-7
j_gene: TRBJ2-3
d_gene: TRBD2
CDR3aa: ASSFGLDSYNEQY

v_gene: TRBV7-8
j_gene: TRBJ1-4
d_gene: -
CDR3aa: ASSLVGRVEKLF

v_gene: TRBV5-6
j_gene: TRBJ1-1
d_gene: -
CDR3aa: ASSFKGYTEAF

v_gene: TRBV20-1
j_gene: TRBJ2-1
d_gene: -
CDR3aa: LLLCQQLPATSGRRGGEQF

v_gene: TRBV7-2
j_gene: TRBJ2-7
d_gene: -
CDR3aa: ASSLRLHEQY

v_gene: TRBV11-2
j_gene: TRBJ2-5
d_gene: -
CDR3aa: ASSLVTIEESQN

v_gene: TRBV10-3
j_gene: TRBJ2-7
d_gene: TRBD2
CDR3aa: AISESTGLAGVEQY

v_gene: TRBV28
j_gene: TRBJ2-7
d_gene: -
CDR3aa: ASAGSYEQY

v_gene: TRBV10-1
j_gene: TRBJ2-1
d_gene: -
CDR3aa: ASSEMLSEQF

v_gene: TRBV9
j_gene: TRBJ2-4
d_gene: TRBD1
CDR3aa: ASSVAGGRGIQY